This T cell receptor (beta chain) was recorded in a study of cytomegalovirus exposure and HLA in healthy donors (dated by TCRdb to about 2017). At the level of the whole study: According to an earlier analysis of a few hundred of the donors, 200 million or so T cells yielded some 110 million unique TCR beta sequences and approximately 300 Gb of sequence data. Among 300 to 450 genotyped donors of the cohort, an average of approximately 230,000 unique TCR beta nucleotide sequences were sequenced per donor, roughly 20% of them non-productive. Roughly 300 gigabases of sequencing data and tens of millions of unique TCR sequences were included in an early release covering under 650 HLA-typed donors. Several DR-DQ haplotypes were treated as single units for association and clustering because of strong linkage in the cohort. Every discovery cohort repertoire had been produced on one sequencing platform. The study combined high-throughput TCR immunosequencing, statistical association of individual TCRs with disease status, and machine learning to predict cytomegalovirus infection status. Using immunosequencing, the study profiled T cell repertoires from 500 to 800 subjects and related those repertoires to cytomegalovirus serostatus. A later analysis re-analyzed previously published TCR beta repertoires from approximately 670 donors and added high-resolution HLA genotyping to study TCR occurrence patterns. Typing coverage varied by locus: about 620-640 donors for A, B, C, DRB1 and DQB1; 500 to 550 for DQA1; approximately 610 for DPA1; some 470 for DPB1. In the later analysis, no new phenotypic data were used to find candidate immune exposures; instead, reliance was placed on TCR beta sequences and their occurrence across donors. HLA typing included class I and class II loci at four-digit resolution. In addition to the first cohort of approximately 650 subjects, a separate validation cohort of 120 different subjects was used. In a later genetic analysis, genome-wide SNP genotypes for about 55% of the roughly 670 donors were used, and that subset was treated as a discovery cohort. The study aimed to test whether cataloging public T cell receptors could reveal signatures of past pathogen exposure. The genetic ancestry cluster associated with self-reported Caucasian donors included about four fifths of the 350 to 500 genotyped donors. Donor age, sex, ethnicity and CMV serostatus were compiled alongside the repertoire data. To decide whether each TCR beta V gene segment behaved as functional or pseudogenic, an earlier analysis of approximately 620 of the donors relied on high-throughput TCR beta sequencing.

The study at large found these results: Some 16 rarely observed V segments, including chromosome 9 orphons, were excluded from the earlier analysis of 550 to 700 of the donors because counts were too low. In vitro tests confirmed that a few of the cytomegalovirus-associated TCR beta chains recognize cytomegalovirus antigens. HLA typing was unavailable for some donors at each locus, so association tests used only the typed subset. Presence/absence analyses assumed roughly uniform sequencing depth across donors, an assumption that may not hold. At a false discovery rate of 0.05, a later analysis linked about 17,000 TCR beta sequences to specific HLA alleles. When HLA alleles, especially DR and DQ, strongly co-occurred, TCR associations were difficult to assign to individual alleles. In a later genetic analysis, fewer N-insertions in productive TCRs were reported among donors in an Asian-associated ancestry cluster than the roughly 700-donor mean. In an earlier analysis of roughly 560 of the donors, most TCR beta V segments were observed in productive rearrangements about 90% or about 30% of the time, broadly matching IMGT annotations. The only immune exposure information available for the cohort was CMV serostatus. In a later analysis, most CMV-associated TCR beta chains were found to appear HLA-restricted, with HLA associations seemingly driven largely by CMV exposure. The authors suggested that the approach could potentially be generalized to other disease states and immunological phenotypes. Most TCR sequences were seen in very few donors, while some public TCRs were found in many individuals. The classifier was reported to diagnose cytomegalovirus status with high specificity and sensitivity in both the original cohort and the validation cohort. The study gave a list of some 150 TCR beta chains associated with cytomegalovirus. A later genetic analysis associated a missense DCLRE1C variant with V-gene and J-gene trimming of TCR beta chains, and an independent cohort replicated the association. In a later analysis, HLA-associated TCR beta chains showed more clonal expansion and lower generation probabilities than non-associated chains that were equally common. A further reported finding was that TCR beta sequences accurately predicted the HLA-A and HLA-B alleles for most subjects in the first cohort. In this cohort, only TCR beta chains were sequenced, and detectable features were limited by the absence of alpha or paired-chain data. A group of highly shared sequence variants was considered likely to be a technical artifact of the sequencing pipeline. According to a later analysis, TCR association rates differed among HLA loci, with DRB1 alleles showing the most associated TCRs and HLA-C alleles showing the fewest. The 87-base-pair reads could not distinguish some IMGT-functional V segments, including TRBV6-2 and TRBV6-3, so those segments were excluded. Correlated functional status among segregating V segments might reflect linkage disequilibrium, but an unknown experimental factor could not be ruled out. According to a later analysis, parvovirus B19, influenza, CMV and Epstein-Barr virus appeared linked to several top co-occurrence clusters.

In the germline V gene (reference sequence), CDR1 corresponds to SGHNT and CDR2 to YYREEE. The germline V end is reduced by 3 bases and the J end by 3 bases; junction bases left unmatched: 7. The CDR3 has 17 amino acids, counting the end cysteine and phenylalanine. Just CDR3 DNA is preserved here, 51 bases in frame from base 1. This clone occurred a few times. No antigen is known for it. No much larger clone is present one base from it, and per-base qualities are unavailable. The cohort comprised some 730 healthy bone marrow donors. At the time of sampling, every cohort member was nominally healthy, though immune exposures that went unrecorded were likely present. The donor tested CMV seropositive, placing the donor among the 289 seropositive members of the cohort. A peripheral blood sample was collected from each donor, and TCR beta sequencing was performed on peripheral blood mononuclear cells. The Qiagen DNeasy Blood Extraction Kit was used to extract genomic DNA from the blood cell samples.

Library preparation employed the immunoSEQ multiplex PCR assay. The multiplex PCR relied on a mix of 60 forward primers for TCR Vbeta segments and 13 reverse primers for TCR Jbeta segments. Amplification of the CDR3 region of rearranged TCR beta genes was performed with a multiplex PCR assay on genomic DNA. Amplified TCR beta libraries were sequenced as 87-base-pair reads on the Illumina HiSeq System. Per the authors' processing: A later analysis tallied 75 million to 85 million unique TCR beta chains across the 700 or so repertoires, and some 10 million of those chains were shared by two or more donors. A nearest-neighbor algorithm error-corrected the raw reads and collapsed the reads into unique sequences, merging closely related sequences to remove PCR and sequencing errors. V, D and J gene segments were assigned by aligning CDR3 sequences to IMGT reference sequences. Each retained sequence needed at least a six-nucleotide match to both a V gene segment and a J gene segment. A rearrangement was called productive if the CDR3 had no stop codons and remained in frame with V and J, and every other rearrangement was called non-productive. Following IMGT convention, CDR3 was defined as the stretch from the second conserved V-encoded cysteine up to the conserved J-encoded phenylalanine. In an earlier analysis of 550 to 650 of the donors, sequences lacking an unambiguous match to a single V gene segment were excluded. In an earlier analysis of roughly 500 of the donors, V segments were called functional above 56.7% productive rearrangements and were called segregating when the between-donor standard deviation exceeded 5%. A statistical classification framework was built to diagnose cytomegalovirus status from the catalog of TCR beta chain sequences. In a later analysis, TCR nucleotide sequences were compared against IMGT/GENE-DB human TR gene sequences so that V and J genes could be assigned. In a later analysis, CDR3 sequences and most-parsimonious VDJ recombination scenarios were assigned using the TCRdist pipeline. In a later analysis, every TCR beta chain was defined by the combination of its CDR3 amino acid sequence and its V-gene family, and reads without a unique V-gene family were dropped. A later analysis removed 500 to 650 highly shared, low-generation-probability nucleotide sequences to deal with suspected cross-contamination and a sequencing artifact. In a later analysis, a clonal expansion index was calculated for each public chain from normalized within-repertoire ranks of inferred template counts. A later analysis computed generation probabilities with a VDJ recombination model fitted to out-of-frame rearrangements, and checked the results against IGoR. A later analysis scored TCR-TCR, TCR-HLA and TCR-CMV co-occurrence with hypergeometric tests, applying a repertoire-size bias correction to TCR pairs. False discovery rates were estimated in a later analysis by permuting HLA or CMV assignments 20 times. In a later analysis, co-occurring TCRs were grouped with DBSCAN, and TCRdist sequence similarity was added when clustering was performed within HLA-allele-positive subsets. Co-occurrence clustering excluded repertoires with fewer than 30,000 or more than 120,000 public chains, plus five with anomalous nucleotide sharing. TCRdb re-hosts the immuneACCESS table, in-frame sequences only. Its copies lack some clones; in the studies checked, an unresolved V gene accounts for under half of them, and the cause for the rest is not known. That table is the source of V, J and clone size, and D and trimming were worked out from the DNA. The sample data list tens of thousands of clones, and approximately 78% of these were observed just once. Of the sample, 4% to 5.5% is held by the ten largest clones.

Recombination connected TRBV5-4 to TRBJ2-1, and 12 junction bases match TRBD2. The receptor comes from a male donor in good health and CMV-seropositive. The sequencing sample was made of PBMCs. The CDR3 region has the sequence CASSSGLAGADYNEQFF. The DNA sequence is given as TGTGCCAGCAGCTCGGGACTAGCGGGTGCGGACTACAATGAGCAGTTCTTC.